What follows are 12 T cell receptor beta chains derived from one specimen sequenced in a study of T cell responses to AZD1222 COVID-19 vaccine. Some clones are missing from TCRdb's copy, which holds only in-frame ones; the method was immunoSEQ multiplex PCR. The table records 140,000 to 150,000 clones, more than 85% of them present only once. The sequences come from peripheral blood, collected on day 0 of AZD1222 vaccination. The receptors originated from an adult in good health.

The chain uses TRBV6-5 and TRBJ1-6; tentatively, D is TRBD1 (5 bases). The CDR3 consists of 14 residues. In germline, CDR1 is MNHEY, CDR2 SVGAGI. V was clipped by 6 bases and J by 4 bases, with 10 bases between them. The CDR3 is CASRGRIYNSPLHF. CDR3 in DNA: TGTGCCAGCAGGGGACGGATTTATAATTCACCCCTCCACTTT.

This chain joins TRBV30 and TRBJ2-1; a weak D match, TRBD1 (5 bases). Trimming removed 0 bases at V and 0 bases at J, with 9 bases between. This CDR3 contains 15 residues. Germline values: CDR1 GTSNPN, CDR2 SVGIG (reference sequence). The CDR3 region has the DNA TGTGCCTGGAGTGTAGGACATTCCTCCTACAATGAGCAGTTCTTC. Translated: CAWSVGHSSYNEQFF.

V is TRBV9 and J is TRBJ2-7; D not certain. The CDR3 runs 14 residues. The germline CDR1 and CDR2 sequences are SGDLS and YYNGEE. Trimming removed 4 bases at V and 5 bases at J, with 16 bases between. For the CDR3, the DNA is TGTGCCAGCAGCAGCAAGAGAGGAAGCAACGAGCAGTACTTC. This codes for CASSSKRGSNEQYF.

This clone came up once. The rearrangement links TRBV11-2 to TRBJ2-5, with D possibly matching TRBD2 (7 bases). CDR1 and CDR2 (germline): SGHAT, FQNNGV. The CDR3 is 14 amino acids. Between the trimmed V and J ends, which lost 6 bases and 5 bases, there was a span of 16 bases. The CDR3 here is CASSRPEGGETQYF. In DNA, the CDR3 is TGTGCCAGCAGTCGTCCGGAGGGGGGGGAGACCCAGTACTTC.

The chain carries TRBV7-2 and TRBJ2-1; D gene unclear. Trimming shortened V by 5 bases and J by 0 bases, and 11 bases separated the two germline ends. Per germline, CDR1 SGHTA and CDR2 FQGNSA. This CDR3 contains 15 residues. The CDR3 region has the DNA TGTGCCAGCAGCCAGGCGTCCAGCTCCTACAATGAGCAGTTCTTC. It specifies CASSQASSSYNEQFF.

The chain links TRBV6-5 to TRBJ1-2; D is unclear. Between the trimmed V and J ends, which lost 2 bases and 7 bases, there was a span of 11 bases. The CDR3 extends over 13 amino acids. Germline V gene data show CDR1 as MNHEY and CDR2 as SVGAGI. The CDR3, as DNA: TGTGCCAGCAGTTACGTGGGGAAGAGTGGCTACACCTTC. Translating gives CASSYVGKSGYTF.

This rearrangement joins TRBV19 to TRBJ2-1, with D hard to call. The CDR3 is 16 residues long. V lost 1 base, J lost 0 bases, and 10 bases lay in between. Per germline, CDR1 LNHDA and CDR2 SQIVND (reference sequence). The CDR3 DNA follows: TGTGCCAGTAGTATAGCTCGCCAGAGCTCCTACAATGAGCAGTTCTTC. This codes for CASSIARQSSYNEQFF.

This chain uses TRBV29-1 with TRBJ2-7; TRBD2 matches 9 bases. Germline CDR1 reads SQVTM; CDR2 reads ANQGSEA. J gave up 0 bases and V 3 bases, and 3 bases lay outside the gene matches. The CDR3 contains 14 residues. The CDR3 spells CSVDRREGSYEQYF. DNA of the CDR3: TGCAGCGTTGATAGGCGGGAGGGCTCCTACGAGCAGTACTTC.

In its sample, this clone was seen a few times. The V gene is TRBV5-4, the J gene TRBJ2-7; a weak D match, TRBD2 (6 bases). From germline, CDR1 is SGHNT and CDR2 YYREEE (reference sequence). V was pared by 0 bases and J by 2 bases, with 9 bases between. The CDR3 length is 14 residues. CDR3 loop: CASSLVDYAYEQYF. The CDR3 nucleotides are TGTGCCAGCAGCTTGGTGGACTATGCCTACGAGCAGTACTTC.

This clone was seen a few times. The chain recombines TRBV3-1 (or the pseudogene TRBV3-2) with TRBJ1-1, with TRBD1 as a possible D gene (5 bases). CDR3 length equals 13 residues. V was trimmed by 1 base and J by 6 bases, leaving 9 bases between them. The V gene's germline CDR1 is LGHDT and CDR2 YNNKEL (reference sequence). CDR3 sequence reads: CASSQGGGAEAFF. Here the CDR3 DNA reads TGTGCCAGCAGCCAAGGAGGAGGGGCTGAAGCTTTCTTT.

V is TRBV10-3 and J is TRBJ2-7, with D possibly being TRBD1 (6 bases). The germline gives CDR1 ENHRY, CDR2 SYGVKD. Trimming left V 6 bases short and J 3 bases short, with 12 bases between. The CDR3 consists of 13 residues. The CDR3 is CAISVRDIYEQYF. As DNA, the CDR3 is TGTGCCATCAGCGTTCGGGACATCTACGAGCAGTACTTC.

The chain couples TRBV29-1 to TRBJ1-1, with TRBD1 identical over 8 bases. The CDR3 extends over 13 amino acids. Germline lookup yields CDR1 SQVTM and CDR2 ANQGSEA. Trimming removed 4 bases from V and 11 bases from J; junction bases left unmatched: 12. The DNA for the CDR3 is TGCAGCGTTGCGGCAGGGGGCGCGTCGGGTGCTTTCTTT. It codes for CSVAAGGASGAFF.